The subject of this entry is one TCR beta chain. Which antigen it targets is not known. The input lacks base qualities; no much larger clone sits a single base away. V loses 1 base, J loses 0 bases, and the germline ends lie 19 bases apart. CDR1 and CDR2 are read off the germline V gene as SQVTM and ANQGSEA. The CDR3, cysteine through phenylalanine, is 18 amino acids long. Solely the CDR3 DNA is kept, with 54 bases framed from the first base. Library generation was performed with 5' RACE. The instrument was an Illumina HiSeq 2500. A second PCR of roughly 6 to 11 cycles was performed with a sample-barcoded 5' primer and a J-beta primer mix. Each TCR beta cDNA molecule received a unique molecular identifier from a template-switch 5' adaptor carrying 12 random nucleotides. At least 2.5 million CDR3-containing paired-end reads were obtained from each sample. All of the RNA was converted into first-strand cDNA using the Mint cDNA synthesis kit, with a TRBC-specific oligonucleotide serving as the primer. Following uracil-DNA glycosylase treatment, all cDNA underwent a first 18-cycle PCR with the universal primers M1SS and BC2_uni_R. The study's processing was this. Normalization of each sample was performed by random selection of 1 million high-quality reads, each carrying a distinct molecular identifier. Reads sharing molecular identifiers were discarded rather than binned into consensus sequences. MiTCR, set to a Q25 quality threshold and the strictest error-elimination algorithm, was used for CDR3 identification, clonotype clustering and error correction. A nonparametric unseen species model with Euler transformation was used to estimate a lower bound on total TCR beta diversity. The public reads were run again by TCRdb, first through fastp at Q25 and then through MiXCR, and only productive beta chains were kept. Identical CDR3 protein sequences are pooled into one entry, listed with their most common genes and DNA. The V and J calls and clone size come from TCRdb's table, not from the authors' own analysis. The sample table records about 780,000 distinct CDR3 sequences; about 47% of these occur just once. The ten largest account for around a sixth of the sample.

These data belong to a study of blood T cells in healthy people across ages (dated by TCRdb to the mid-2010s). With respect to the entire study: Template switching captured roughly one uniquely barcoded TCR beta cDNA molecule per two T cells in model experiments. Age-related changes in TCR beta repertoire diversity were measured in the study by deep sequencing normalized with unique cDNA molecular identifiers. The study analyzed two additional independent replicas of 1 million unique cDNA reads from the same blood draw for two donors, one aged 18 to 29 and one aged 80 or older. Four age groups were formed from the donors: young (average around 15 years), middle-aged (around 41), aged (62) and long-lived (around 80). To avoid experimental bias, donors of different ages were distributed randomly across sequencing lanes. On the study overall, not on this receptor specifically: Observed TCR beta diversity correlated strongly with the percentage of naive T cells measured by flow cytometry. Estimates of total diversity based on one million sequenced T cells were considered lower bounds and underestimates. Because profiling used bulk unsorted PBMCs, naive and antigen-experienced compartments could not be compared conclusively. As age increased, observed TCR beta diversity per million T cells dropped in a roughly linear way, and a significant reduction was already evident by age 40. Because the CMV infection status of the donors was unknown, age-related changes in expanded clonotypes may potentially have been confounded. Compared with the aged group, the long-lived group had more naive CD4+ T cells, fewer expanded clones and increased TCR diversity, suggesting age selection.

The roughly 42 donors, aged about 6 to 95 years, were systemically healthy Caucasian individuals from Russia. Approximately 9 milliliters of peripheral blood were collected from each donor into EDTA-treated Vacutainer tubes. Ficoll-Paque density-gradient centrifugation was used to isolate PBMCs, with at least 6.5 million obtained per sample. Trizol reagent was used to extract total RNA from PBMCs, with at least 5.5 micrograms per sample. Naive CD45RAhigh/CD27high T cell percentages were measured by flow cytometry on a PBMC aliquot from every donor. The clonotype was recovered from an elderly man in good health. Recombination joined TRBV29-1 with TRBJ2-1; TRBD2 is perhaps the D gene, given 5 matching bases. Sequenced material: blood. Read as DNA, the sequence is TGCAGCGTTGAAGTAAGTTTGGGAGCGGCCAGCTCCTACAATGAGCAGTTCTTC. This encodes CSVEVSLGAASSYNEQFF.